The source of this T cell receptor beta chain is a study of T cell responses to AZD1222 COVID-19 vaccine. Study-wide results and limits: Rises in breadth and depth of Spike-specific TCRs came after two AZD1222 doses.

In its sample, this clone was seen once. Its antigen is unidentified. Germline loops: CDR1 SGHRS, CDR2 YFSETQ. This CDR3 region has 17 residues. Trimming took 3 bases from V and 1 from J; bases not matched to a gene: 8. Assay: immunoSEQ multiplex PCR; the TCRdb copy retains only in-frame clones and omits some. The sample shows approximately 94,000 clones, around 87% of them seen only once. This clonotype was sampled from an adult in good health. This sample comprised peripheral blood, obtained on day 0 of AZD1222 vaccination. V is TRBV5-1 and J is TRBJ1-1, with 11 positions matching TRBD1. In DNA form, the CDR3 reads TGCGCCAGCAGCTCTAGGACAGGGGGCGCGTCGAACACTGAAGCTTTCTTT. Protein sequence: CASSSRTGGASNTEAFF.